One sample yielded the 26 T cell receptor beta chains listed below, sequenced in a study of T-cell reconstitution after alpha-beta-depleted transplantation in children. This sample's TCRbeta library carried unique molecular identifier barcodes. TCRdb called the PCR reads again in MiXCR, with one record for every CDR3 protein. This repertoire shows about 980,000 distinct CDR3 sequences, around 30% found once; its top ten account for more than 25%. Material: PBMCs, mostly from graft donor cells, obtained 360 days after TCRalphabeta/CD19-depleted stem cell transplant. All receptors derive from a boy in the first two years of life who had a stem cell transplant for SCID, so the T cells may come from the graft donor.

This rearrangement joins TRBV28 to TRBJ2-5; unclear D gene. Trimming pared 10 bases from V and 0 bases from J, leaving 12 bases between. Germline V gene lookup returns CDR1 MDHEN and CDR2 SYDVKM. The CDR3 runs 13 residues. The CDR3 bases are TGTGCCACAGGAAGTGGGTACCAAGAGACCCAGTACTTC. Protein product: CATGSGYQETQYF.

The sample holds a few counts of this clonotype. The chain couples TRBV29-1 to TRBJ1-1; no reliable D call. CDR1 and CDR2 from the germline V gene are SQVTM and ANQGSEA. V lost 2 bases and J 0 bases, leaving 10 bases between the germline ends. The CDR3 contains 14 residues. CDR3 amino acids: CSVELGLVNTEAFF. The CDR3 DNA sequence: TGCAGCGTTGAACTCGGACTTGTGAACACTGAAGCTTTCTTT.

This clonotype was seen a few times. The chain has TRBV5-1 and TRBJ2-2; D ambiguous. This CDR3 contains 14 residues. Trimming pared 0 bases from V and 4 bases from J, leaving 7 bases between. The germline V gene encodes CDR1 SGHRS and CDR2 YFSETQ. The CDR3, as DNA: TGCGCCAGCAGCTTGGAGGGTCCCACCGGGGAGCTGTTTTTT. The encoded protein is CASSLEGPTGELFF.

This clonotype has just a few counts. The chain couples TRBV5-1 to TRBJ2-1, with D uncertain. V lost 2 bases and J 0 bases, leaving 12 bases between the germline ends. Germline assignment: CDR1 SGHRS and CDR2 YFSETQ. This CDR3 region has 16 residues. As DNA, the CDR3 is TGCGCCAGCAGCTTAGGGTGGTTGAGCTCCTACAATGAGCAGTTCTTC. As protein: CASSLGWLSSYNEQFF.

The sample holds a few counts of this clonotype. The chain joins TRBV12-3 or TRBV12-4 to TRBJ2-1, with TRBD2 matching over 7 bases. Trimming took 5 bases from V and 6 from J; bases not matched to a gene: 7. The CDR3 has 14 residues. CDR3 in DNA: TGTGCCAGCAGTAACCGACTAGCCTCCAATGAGCAGTTCTTC. This encodes CASSNRLASNEQFF.

The V and J genes are TRBV20-1 and TRBJ1-5; the match to TRBD1 covers 12 bases. This CDR3 spans 13 amino acids. Trimming at V came to 4 bases and at J to 7 bases, leaving 2 bases not matched to a gene. Germline assignment: CDR1 DFQATT and CDR2 SNEGSKA (reference sequence). CDR3 in DNA: TGCAGTGCTACAGGGACAGGGGGCCAGCCCCAGCATTTT. Translation: CSATGTGGQPQHF.

This clonotype was counted a few times. The rearrangement uses TRBV6-1 and TRBJ1-1; TRBD1 aligns across 7 bases. The CDR3 extends over 13 amino acids. The V and J ends lost 6 bases and 6 bases, in that order; junction bases with no gene match: 7. Looked up from germline, CDR1 is MNHNS and CDR2 is SASEGT. CDR3 nucleotide sequence: TGTGCCAGCAGCCCACAGGGGCCCTCTGAAGCTTTCTTT. It is translated as CASSPQGPSEAFF.

This clonotype was observed a few times. The chain is built from TRBV28 and TRBJ2-3, with D possibly being TRBD1 or TRBD2 (5 bases each). There are 16 residues in the CDR3. Germline CDR1 MDHEN, CDR2 SYDVKM. The germline V and J ends were trimmed by 3 bases and 2 bases, with 15 bases remaining between them. CDR3 loop: CASSLLWDGNTDTQYF. The CDR3 region has the DNA TGTGCCAGCAGTTTGCTATGGGACGGAAACACAGATACGCAGTATTTT.

This clonotype was detected only a few times. J is TRBJ2-3 and V is TRBV2, with 11 bases lining up with TRBD2. Germline CDR1 and CDR2: SNHLY and FYNNEI. The CDR3 length is 16 residues. V lost 8 bases, J lost 2 bases, and 9 bases stayed unmatched. CDR3 bases: TGTGCCAGCGCCCCCCTTAGCGGGGGGGCCACAGATACGCAGTATTTT. Protein sequence: CASAPLSGGATDTQYF. The full variable domain, its missing parts supplied by reference TRBV2 and TRBJ2-3, is EPEVTQTPSHQVTQMGQEVILRCVPISNHLYFYWYRQILGQKVEFLVSFYNNEISEKSEIFDDQFSVERPDGSNFTLKIRSTKLEDSAMYFCASAPLSGGATDTQYFGPGTRLTVL.

In the case of this clonotype: The germline gene is not matched at one end of the junction; a read error may be the cause. This chain uses TRBV7-9 with TRBJ1-2, with D maybe TRBD1 (5 bases). This CDR3 region has 11 residues. Germline V gives CDR1 SEHNR, CDR2 FQNEAQ (reference sequence). The CDR3 DNA sequence: TGTGCCAGCAGCTTAATGGGGCTACAGCCCTTC. This gives the protein CASSLMGLQPF.

With regard to this clonotype: Possible read error: a much larger clone is one base away. This sequence joins TRBV7-9 and TRBJ2-1; a weak D match, TRBD2 (6 bases). Germline lookup yields CDR1 SEHNR and CDR2 FQNEAQ (reference sequence). The CDR3 has 13 residues. CDR3 in DNA: TGTGCCAGCAGCTTCGGGCGGGGCTATGAGCATTTCTTC. The encoded protein is CASSFGRGYEHFF.

The chain combines TRBV27 with TRBJ2-7, with a weak D call TRBD1 (6 bases). With 3 bases removed from V and 3 bases from J, the gap between germline ends came to 12 bases. This CDR3 is built from 14 residues. Germline V gene sequence: CDR1 MNHEY, CDR2 SMNVEV (reference sequence). The CDR3 bases are TGTGCCAGCAGTTTGAGACAGGATCACTACGAGCAGTACTTC. It is translated as CASSLRQDHYEQYF.

This clonotype occurred many times. This rearrangement joins TRBV28 to TRBJ1-5; D ambiguous. The CDR3 is made up of 13 amino acids. Germline V gives CDR1 MDHEN, CDR2 SYDVKM. Trimming took off 7 bases at V and 0 bases at J, with 7 bases between the two ends. In DNA, the CDR3 is TGTGCCAGCACGGAGGATAGCAATCAGCCCCAGCATTTT. Translating it yields CASTEDSNQPQHF.

This clonotype turned up a few times. The J gene is TRBJ2-1, the V gene TRBV5-6; D remains ambiguous. V was trimmed by 2 bases and J by 11 bases, leaving 11 bases between them. The CDR3 length is 12 residues. Germline V gene data show CDR1 as SGHDT and CDR2 as YYEEEE. CDR3 loop: CASSFAWTQQFF. Written as DNA, the CDR3 is TGTGCCAGCAGCTTTGCCTGGACCCAGCAGTTCTTC. The variable domain in full, completed from reference TRBV5-6 and TRBJ2-1, reads DAGVTQSPTHLIKTRGQQVTLRCSPKSGHDTVSWYQQALGQGPQFIFQYYEEEERQRGNFPDRFSGHQFPNYSSELNVNALLLGDSALYLCASSFAWTQQFFGPGTRLTVL.

The V gene is TRBV3-1, the J gene TRBJ2-1; D ambiguous. Germline CDR1 is LGHDT and CDR2 is YNNKEL (reference sequence). V dropped 0 bases and J dropped 5 bases, with 14 bases sitting between them. The CDR3 is 16 residues long. CDR3 DNA: TGTGCCAGCAGCCAAGAGATGGTAGCCAGGAACAATGAGCAGTTCTTC. Translated: CASSQEMVARNNEQFF.

The chain couples TRBV3-1 to TRBJ1-4; 9 bases are shared with TRBD1. This CDR3 comprises 15 residues. The ends lost 8 bases at V and 0 bases at J; junction bases unmatched: 4. Germline CDR1 LGHDT, CDR2 YNNKEL (reference sequence). The DNA of the CDR3 is TGTGCCAGCGGGAGACAGGGGGCAACTAATGAAAAACTGTTTTTT. This codes for CASGRQGATNEKLFF. Combining the CDR3 with reference TRBV3-1 and TRBJ1-4 gives the whole variable domain DTAVSQTPKYLVTQMGNDKSIKCEQNLGHDTMYWYKQDSKKFLKIMFSYNNKELIINETVPNRFSPKSPDKAHLNLHINSLELGDSAVYFCASGRQGATNEKLFFGSGTQLSVL.

This clonotype came up a few times. CDR3 coding DNA: TGTGCCAGCAGTTTGGCCAGGGTGGACACTGAAGCTTTCTTT. Translation gives CASSLARVDTEAFF. The chain has TRBV27 and TRBJ1-1; the D gene is possibly TRBD1 (5 bases). Trimming took 3 bases from V and 3 from J, leaving 11 bases between them. The CDR3 runs to 14 residues. Germline V gene sequence: CDR1 MNHEY, CDR2 SMNVEV (reference sequence).

The chain uses TRBV6-5 and TRBJ2-6; D remains ambiguous. Per germline, CDR1 MNHEY and CDR2 SVGAGI. Deletions cut 2 bases from V and 5 bases from J, with 10 bases between. CDR3 size: 15 residues. This chain's CDR3 is CASSYPLQRANVLTF. The CDR3 nucleotides are TGTGCCAGCAGTTACCCCCTCCAAAGGGCCAACGTCCTGACTTTC.

J is TRBJ2-1 and V is TRBV30, with D possibly being TRBD1 or TRBD2 (7 bases each). The CDR3 consists of 14 residues. The germline gives CDR1 GTSNPN, CDR2 SVGIG (reference sequence). Deletions cut 4 bases from V and 7 bases from J, with 17 bases between. CDR3 sequence (DNA): TGTGCCTGGACTCGGCAGGGGGGGTGGAATGAGCAGTTCTTC. As protein: CAWTRQGGWNEQFF.

This clonotype was counted ten times or more. The gene calls are TRBV6-2 or TRBV6-3 and TRBJ2-1, with D tentatively TRBD2 (6 bases). The germline V and J ends were trimmed by 6 bases and 8 bases, with 11 bases remaining between them. Per the germline V gene, CDR1 is MNHEY and CDR2 is SVGEGT. The CDR3 runs 12 residues. The CDR3 sequence: CASSLGTDEQFF. CDR3 bases: TGTGCCAGCAGCCTCGGGACTGATGAGCAGTTCTTC.

This clonotype occurred a few times. The genes are TRBV11-2 and TRBJ2-2; D is possibly TRBD1 (6 bases). Germline V gene sequence: CDR1 SGHAT, CDR2 FQNNGV. The CDR3 is 16 amino acids. The ends were cut back, 2 bases at V and 0 bases at J, with 10 bases in the middle. The CDR3 loop is CASSLLQGANTGELFF. For the CDR3, the DNA is TGTGCCAGCAGCTTATTACAGGGTGCGAACACCGGGGAGCTGTTTTTT.

The V gene is TRBV5-1, the J gene TRBJ2-2; TRBD1 agrees at 9 bases. The CDR3 contains 15 residues. Germline CDR1 is SGHRS and CDR2 is YFSETQ. The J segment lost 6 bases and the V segment lost 5 bases, leaving 8 bases of the junction unmatched. The CDR3 loop reads CASRAGTGYPGELFF. DNA of the CDR3: TGCGCCAGCAGAGCCGGGACAGGGTATCCCGGGGAGCTGTTTTTT.

V usage is TRBV4-1 and J usage is TRBJ2-1; D is ambiguous. The CDR3 covers 16 residues. With 0 bases removed from V and 7 bases from J, the gap between germline ends came to 16 bases. Germline CDR1 is MGHRA and CDR2 is YSYEKL. For the CDR3, the DNA is TGCGCCAGCAGCCAAGATTCCCCTCCCTTTCGGAATGAGCAGTTCTTC. Its translation is CASSQDSPPFRNEQFF.

V and J are TRBV7-9 and TRBJ2-1, with D perhaps TRBD2 (6 bases). This CDR3 is built from 16 residues. The germline CDR1 and CDR2 sequences are SEHNR and FQNEAQ (reference sequence). V was clipped by 2 bases and J by 4 bases, with 15 bases between them. Written as DNA, the CDR3 is TGTGCCAGCAGCTTACTGTTCGGGGAGGTTTACAATGAGCAGTTCTTC. It yields the protein CASSLLFGEVYNEQFF.

This chain connects TRBV2 to TRBJ2-3; D possibly corresponds to TRBD2 (5 bases). The V gene lost 10 bases and the J gene lost 2 bases, with 16 bases spanning the gap. The germline V gene encodes CDR1 SNHLY and CDR2 FYNNEI. The CDR3 runs to 14 residues. The CDR3 DNA follows: TGTGCCACAACAGCTTCCCGGGACACAGATACGCAGTATTTT. Translated, it gives CATTASRDTDTQYF. Using reference TRBV2 and TRBJ2-3 for the parts outside the CDR3, the full variable domain is EPEVTQTPSHQVTQMGQEVILRCVPISNHLYFYWYRQILGQKVEFLVSFYNNEISEKSEIFDDQFSVERPDGSNFTLKIRSTKLEDSAMYFCATTASRDTDTQYFGPGTRLTVL.

This chain connects TRBV4-1 to TRBJ2-1; D is ambiguous. Germline CDR1 MGHRA, CDR2 YSYEKL. CDR3 length: 15 amino acids. Between the trimmed V and J ends, which lost 0 bases and 3 bases, there was a span of 9 bases. The DNA of the CDR3 is TGCGCCAGCAGCCAAGATCGACCTAACTACAATGAGCAGTTCTTC. It translates to CASSQDRPNYNEQFF.